Here is one T cell receptor beta chain with its context. V lost 0 bases, J lost 0 bases, and 11 bases lay in between. Looked up from germline, CDR1 is SGDLS and CDR2 is YYNGEE. This CDR3 comprises 16 residues. Random hexamers were used to reverse transcribe an amount of roughly 0.5 to 1 ug RNA. With immunoSEQ multiplex PCR, TCR beta CDR3 was amplified across 54 Vbeta and 13 Jbeta. TCRdb recomputed calls from the immunoSEQ multiplex PCR reads with MiXCR, one row per CDR3 protein. The sample records under 200,000 distinct CDR3 sequences, 85% to 95% being singletons. The record originates from a study of CD8 T cells in Susac syndrome. Study-level information: When their blood was taken, patients with Susac syndrome were therapy-naive, taking corticosteroids, or taking intravenous immunoglobulin alone.

The sample consisted of CD4+ T cells from PBMCs. The rearrangement joins TRBV9 to TRBJ2-3; perhaps TRBD2 as D (6 bases). The sequence derives from a human donor with Susac syndrome. The CDR3: CASSVGLEASTDTQYF. CDR3 DNA sequence: TGTGCCAGCAGCGTAGGACTAGAGGCTAGCACAGATACGCAGTATTTT.